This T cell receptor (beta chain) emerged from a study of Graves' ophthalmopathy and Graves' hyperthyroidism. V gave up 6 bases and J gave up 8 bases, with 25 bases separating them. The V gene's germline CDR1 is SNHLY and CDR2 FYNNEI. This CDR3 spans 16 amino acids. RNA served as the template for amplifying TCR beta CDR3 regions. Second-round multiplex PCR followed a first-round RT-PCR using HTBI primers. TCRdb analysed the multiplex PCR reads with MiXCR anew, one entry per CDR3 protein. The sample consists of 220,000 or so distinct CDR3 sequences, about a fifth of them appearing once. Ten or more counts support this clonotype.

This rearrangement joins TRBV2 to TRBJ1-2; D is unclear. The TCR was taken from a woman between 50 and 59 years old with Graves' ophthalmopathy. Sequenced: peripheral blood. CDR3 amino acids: CASSPTPPSISGGYTF. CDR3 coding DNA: TGTGCCAGCAGCCCTACACCACCGAGTATAAGCGGAGGCTACACCTTC.